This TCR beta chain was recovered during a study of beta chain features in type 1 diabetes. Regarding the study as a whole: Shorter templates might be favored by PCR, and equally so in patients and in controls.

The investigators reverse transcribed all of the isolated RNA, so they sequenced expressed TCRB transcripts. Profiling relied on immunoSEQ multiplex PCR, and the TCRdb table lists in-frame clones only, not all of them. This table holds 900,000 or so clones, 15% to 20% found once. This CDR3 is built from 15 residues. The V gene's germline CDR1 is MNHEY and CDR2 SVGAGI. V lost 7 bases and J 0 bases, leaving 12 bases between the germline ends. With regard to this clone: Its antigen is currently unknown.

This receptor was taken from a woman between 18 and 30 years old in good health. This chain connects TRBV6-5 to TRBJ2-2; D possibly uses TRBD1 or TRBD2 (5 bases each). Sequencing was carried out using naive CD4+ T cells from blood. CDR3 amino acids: CASTRRGANTGELFF. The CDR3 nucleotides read TGTGCCAGCACCCGGAGAGGGGCGAACACCGGGGAGCTGTTTTTT.